These 25 T cell receptor beta chains came from one sample sequenced in a study of human T cells and chemical hapten exposure. MiXCR, run by TCRdb on the RACE reads, gives a single entry per CDR3 protein. The repertoire holds about 71,000 distinct CDR3 sequences, about 9.4% seen once, with 3% to 3.5% in the top ten. Time point here: patch test 1, 2 weeks after DPC sensitization. Treatment denoted: therapeutic diphenylcyclopropenone sensitization with weekly scalp DPC. Source: whole blood, taken in connection with sensitization to the hapten diphenylcyclopropenone (DPC). These receptors were obtained from a woman aged 35 to 49 with alopecia areata. Some clones in this sample may be carry-over from other donors' samples.

This clonotype was recorded at least ten times. J is TRBJ2-5 and V is TRBV3-1; 10 nucleotides align to TRBD2. CDR1 and CDR2 from the germline V gene are LGHDT and YNNKEL (reference sequence). V shed 0 bases and J 4 bases; nucleotides not matched to a gene: 8. The CDR3 extends over 17 amino acids. The CDR3 loop reads CASSQDPVAGGSETQYF. The CDR3 DNA sequence: TGTGCCAGCAGCCAAGATCCGGTAGCGGGGGGCTCAGAGACCCAGTACTTC.

This clonotype has a count of ten or more. J is TRBJ2-5 and V is TRBV6-6, with TRBD2 matching 7 bases. Per germline, CDR1 MNHNY and CDR2 SVGAGI (reference sequence). The CDR3 covers 14 residues. The ends lost 7 bases at V and 5 bases at J; junction bases unmatched: 10. The DNA of the CDR3 is TGTGCCAGCACCGTGAGGGACTACTACGAGACCCAGTACTTC. Encoded protein: CASTVRDYYETQYF.

This clonotype was picked up a small number of times. The chain couples TRBV14 to TRBJ2-3; 9 bases match TRBD1. The CDR3 runs to 17 residues. V lost 6 bases and J lost 5; bases outside the gene matches: 15. The V gene's germline CDR1 is SGHDN and CDR2 FVKESK. Written as DNA, the CDR3 is TGTGCCAGCAGTCCGTCTTCTTTAACGGGACAGGGAGATACGCAGTATTTT. Residues: CASSPSSLTGQGDTQYF.

For this clonotype: A much larger clonotype is one base distant, so this may be a read error. The chain recombines TRBV6-5 with TRBJ2-7; D is ambiguous. The J call could be wrong; TRBJ2-1 is a better fit for the DNA end. The CDR3 is made up of 15 amino acids. Germline values: CDR1 MNHEY, CDR2 SVGAGI. Written as DNA, the CDR3 is TGTGCCAGCAGTTACAGGCCCCCCCAAGCCTACGAGCAGTTCTTC. This sequence encodes CASSYRPPQAYEQFF.

This clonotype was picked up many times. The rearrangement links TRBV19 to TRBJ2-5; D could derive from TRBD1 or TRBD2 (5 bases each). CDR3 length equals 15 residues. V lost 5 bases and J 5 bases, leaving 18 bases between the germline ends. Per germline, CDR1 LNHDA and CDR2 SQIVND (reference sequence). CDR3 region: CASSLVEGAGETQYF. The CDR3 DNA reads as TGTGCCAGTAGTCTCGTCGAGGGCGCAGGGGAGACCCAGTACTTC. The variable domain in full, with the rest retrieved from reference TRBV19 and TRBJ2-5, is DGGITQSPKYLFRKEGQNVTLSCEQNLNHDAMYWYRQDPGQGLRLIYYSQIVNDFQKGDIAEGYSVSREKKESFPLTVTSAQKNPTAFYLCASSLVEGAGETQYFGPGTRLLVL.

The chain has TRBV25-1 and TRBJ1-4; the D gene is possibly TRBD1 (5 bases). The CDR3 consists of 14 residues. Trimming took 5 bases from V and 5 from J, leaving 12 bases between them. Germline loops: CDR1 MGHDK, CDR2 SYGVNS. CDR3 nucleotide sequence: TGTGCCAGCAGTCCGAGACAGCGAAATGAAAAACTGTTTTTT. This translates into CASSPRQRNEKLFF.

V gene TRBV5-1 combines with J gene TRBJ2-6; 8 nucleotides align to TRBD1. The V gene end was trimmed by 4 bases and the J gene end by 2 bases; junction bases not matched to a gene: 2. This CDR3 contains 15 residues. Germline V gives CDR1 SGHRS, CDR2 YFSETQ. The DNA for the CDR3 is TGCGCCAGCAGCATACAGGGGGCTGGGGCCAACGTCCTGACTTTC. Translated, it gives CASSIQGAGANVLTF.

The table lists this clonotype with a few counts. The chain carries TRBV5-4 and TRBJ2-6; D is ambiguous. Trimming pared 3 bases from V and 1 base from J, leaving 8 bases between. The CDR3 has 15 amino acids. CDR1 SGHNT and CDR2 YYREEE come from the germline V gene (reference sequence). The chain's CDR3 is CASSWTKSGANVLTF. The CDR3 DNA sequence: TGTGCCAGCAGCTGGACGAAGTCTGGGGCCAACGTCCTGACTTTC.

This clonotype was picked up a small number of times. The chain couples TRBV5-4 to TRBJ2-7; D remains ambiguous. V lost 0 bases and J 5 bases, leaving 15 bases between the germline ends. This CDR3 is 15 amino acids long. From germline, CDR1 is SGHNT and CDR2 YYREEE (reference sequence). In DNA, the CDR3 is TGTGCCAGCAGCTTGGGTTCGGACCCGCCCCACGAGCAGTACTTC. It translates to CASSLGSDPPHEQYF. Filled out from reference TRBV5-4 and TRBJ2-7, the complete variable domain reads ETGVTQSPTHLIKTRGQQVTLRCSSQSGHNTVSWYQQALGQGPQFIFQYYREEENGRGNFPPRFSGLQFPNYSSELNVNALELDDSALYLCASSLGSDPPHEQYFGPGTRLTVT.

A word on this clonotype: Since a much larger clone is just one base distant, this may be a read error. The chain uses TRBV5-6 and TRBJ2-7; D is ambiguous. This CDR3 is built from 14 residues. The V gene's germline CDR1 is SGHDT and CDR2 YYEEEE. In nucleotides, the CDR3 is TGTGTCAGCAGCTTTAGGAGACACTCCTACGAGCAGTACTTC. Residues: CVSSFRRHSYEQYF.

The table lists this clonotype with many counts. The V gene is TRBV11-2, the J gene TRBJ2-7; weak D call: TRBD2 (5 bases). V gave up 3 bases and J gave up 0 bases, with 9 bases separating them. CDR1 is SGHAT and CDR2 is FQNNGV in the germline V gene. The CDR3 covers 14 residues. This chain's CDR3 is CASSLEVGSYEQYF. The CDR3 nucleotides read TGTGCCAGCAGCTTGGAGGTGGGCTCCTACGAGCAGTACTTC.

This clonotype occurred many times. This chain joins TRBV7-8 and TRBJ2-1, with 8 bases fitting TRBD2. With 4 bases clipped from V and 2 bases from J, the junction kept 7 bases outside the gene matches. CDR1 is SGHVS and CDR2 is FQNEAQ in the germline V gene. This CDR3 is built from 16 residues. Here the CDR3 reads CASSSRGAGAYNEQFF. The DNA of the CDR3 is TGTGCCAGCAGCTCCCGTGGAGCGGGGGCCTACAATGAGCAGTTCTTC.

The chain employs TRBV6-5 and TRBJ2-1, with a weak D call TRBD1 (5 bases). Germline V gives CDR1 MNHEY, CDR2 SVGAGI. The germline V and J ends were trimmed by 4 bases and 2 bases, with 18 bases remaining between them. The CDR3 length is 17 residues. CDR3 sequence: CASSFDAGQGPYNEQFF. In nucleotides, the CDR3 is TGTGCCAGCAGTTTCGATGCCGGCCAGGGCCCCTACAATGAGCAGTTCTTC.

There are many counts of this clonotype. The chain recombines TRBV14 with TRBJ2-1; D possibly uses TRBD1 or TRBD2 (5 bases each). V lost 0 bases, J lost 6 bases, and 9 bases lay in between. This CDR3 region has 14 residues. Germline CDR1 is SGHDN and CDR2 is FVKESK. The CDR3 spells CASSQDARGNEQFF. As DNA, the CDR3 is TGTGCCAGCAGCCAAGATGCGAGGGGCAATGAGCAGTTCTTC.

This clonotype was counted many times. The chain combines TRBV6-2 or TRBV6-3 with TRBJ2-5; possible D gene TRBD2, 5 bases. Per germline, CDR1 MNHEY and CDR2 SVGEGT. The CDR3 sequence is 11 residues long. Trimming shortened V by 2 bases and J by 7 bases, and 5 bases separated the two germline ends. CDR3 loop: CASSYGGTQYF. Written as DNA, the CDR3 is TGTGCCAGCAGTTACGGAGGGACCCAGTACTTC.

In this sample, this clonotype turned up once. This clone may be a read error of a much larger clone one base away. This sequence joins TRBV28 and TRBJ2-5; D may be TRBD1 or TRBD2 (5 bases each). The CDR3 length is 15 residues. V shed 6 bases and J shed 0 bases, with 14 bases lying between them. Germline CDR1 and CDR2: MDHEN and SYDVKM. The CDR3 spells CASRVGPLYQETQYF. CDR3 in DNA: TGTGCCAGCAGGGTGGGACCCCTGTACCAAGAGACCCAGTACTTC.

This clonotype has at least ten counts. V is TRBV24-1 and J is TRBJ2-3, with TRBD2 matching 9 bases. J gave up 7 bases and V 2 bases, and 6 bases lay outside the gene matches. This CDR3 is built from 15 residues. The germline V gene encodes CDR1 KGHDR and CDR2 SFDVKD. The CDR3: CATSDSRLADYTQYF. Written as DNA, the CDR3 is TGTGCCACCAGTGATTCCCGACTAGCGGATTATACGCAGTATTTT.

This clonotype has a count of ten or more. The V and J genes are TRBV10-2 and TRBJ1-3; D possibly corresponds to TRBD1 (5 bases). Between the trimmed V and J ends, which lost 5 bases and 0 bases, there was a span of 14 bases. The CDR3 runs to 16 residues. Germline CDR1 reads WSHSY; CDR2 reads SAAADI. The CDR3 loop is CASSLGPLSSGNTIYF. CDR3 DNA: TGCGCCAGCAGTTTGGGACCCTTGAGCTCTGGAAACACCATATATTTT.

Many counts were recorded for this clonotype. The rearrangement links TRBV6-6 to TRBJ2-2, with 7 bases that match TRBD2. Per germline, CDR1 MNHNY and CDR2 SVGAGI (reference sequence). This CDR3 spans 16 amino acids. V lost 5 bases to trimming and J lost 1 base; unmatched junction nucleotides: 7. The CDR3 here is CASSPVTGGNTGELFF. The CDR3 DNA reads TGTGCCAGCAGTCCTGTTACGGGGGGGAACACCGGGGAGCTGTTTTTT.

This clonotype was seen repeatedly, ten times or more. The chain recombines TRBV27 with TRBJ1-3; 8 positions agree with TRBD1. The CDR3 runs to 15 residues. Germline trimming cut 5 bases from V and 1 base from J; bases unmatched to any gene: 4. Germline CDR1 reads MNHEY; CDR2 reads SMNVEV (reference sequence). In DNA, the CDR3 is TGTGCCAGCAGTCGACAGGGGTTATCTGGAAACACCATATATTTT. As protein: CASSRQGLSGNTIYF.

This clonotype was observed many times. This sequence joins TRBV27 and TRBJ2-3; TRBD2 is a possible D gene (5 bases). The CDR3 consists of 15 residues. Germline CDR1 MNHEY, CDR2 SMNVEV (reference sequence). V was trimmed by 5 bases and J by 1 base, leaving 13 bases between them. The CDR3 sequence is CASSPRGPGTDTQYF. The CDR3 DNA is TGTGCCAGCAGTCCCCGGGGTCCTGGCACAGATACGCAGTATTTT.

The V call is TRBV4-1, the J call TRBJ2-7; D gene unclear. V dropped 4 bases and J dropped 0 bases, with 13 bases sitting between them. Germline CDR1 MGHRA, CDR2 YSYEKL. The CDR3 loop spans 15 amino acids. CDR3 protein: CASSPGITNSYEQYF. The DNA of the CDR3 is TGCGCCAGCAGCCCTGGTATCACTAACTCCTACGAGCAGTACTTC.

The genes are TRBV12-3 or TRBV12-4 and TRBJ2-2, with a weak D call TRBD2 (6 bases). V was clipped by 10 bases and J by 6 bases, with 12 bases between them. The CDR3 is 12 amino acids. The CDR3 DNA reads TGTGCCACATCTTGGGGGGCCGGGGAGCTGTTTTTT. Amino acids: CATSWGAGELFF.

This clonotype was counted at least ten times. The chain combines TRBV7-6 with TRBJ2-7; the match to TRBD1 covers 8 bases. Germline CDR1 SGHVS, CDR2 FNYEAQ. The junction had 7 bases not matched to a gene; V was cut back by 1 base and J by 2 bases. The CDR3 extends over 16 amino acids. The CDR3 sequence: CASSLGDRSLTYEQYF. For the CDR3, the DNA is TGTGCCAGCAGCTTAGGGGACAGGAGCCTTACCTACGAGCAGTACTTC.

The rearrangement joins TRBV13 to TRBJ2-7; no definite D call. The length of the CDR3 is 13 residues. Trimming stripped 2 bases from V and 3 bases from J, with 8 bases between. The germline CDR1 and CDR2 sequences are PRHDT and FYEKMQ (reference sequence). The CDR3 nucleotides are TGTGCCAGCAGCTTATCCCCCGACTACGAGCAGTACTTC. It translates to CASSLSPDYEQYF.